The rows below give T cell receptor beta chains drawn from one sample of a study of tumor-infiltrating lymphocytes in primary liver carcinoma. TCRdb analysed the multiplex PCR reads with MiXCR anew, one entry per CDR3 protein. The sample lists more than 70,000 distinct CDR3 sequences, approximately 70% occurring once. The specimen was tumor-adjacent normal liver tissue. The receptors originated from a man in his forties with primary liver carcinoma and hepatitis B virus infection. The CDR3 runs from the conserved cysteine through the conserved F or W. Each record gives: D gene, clone size, V gene, J gene, CDR3 protein, CDR3 DNA. D genes are given only for firm matches. Only part of the rows carry a size: once, few, many, or a class if the clone is expanded.

d_gene: NA
abundance: NA
v_gene: TRBV4-1
j_gene: TRBJ2-7
CDR3aa: CASSQDLGGGYRQYF
CDR3nt: TGCGCCAGCAGCCAAGATTTGGGAGGTGGCTACAGGCAGTATTTC

d_gene: NA
abundance: NA
v_gene: TRBV11-2
j_gene: TRBJ2-3
CDR3aa: CASSSYGCSTDTQYF
CDR3nt: TGTGCCAGCAGCTCCTACGGGTGTAGCACGGATACGCAGTATTTT

d_gene: TRBD2
abundance: NA
v_gene: TRBV6-2/TRBV6-3
j_gene: TRBJ2-7
CDR3aa: CASSTPASGMYEQYF
CDR3nt: TGTGCCAGCAGCACTCCGGCTAGCGGAATGTACGAGCAGTACTTC

d_gene: NA
abundance: NA
v_gene: TRBV5-4
j_gene: TRBJ2-2
CDR3aa: CASSPDGGVNTGELSF
CDR3nt: TGTGCCAGTAGCCCGGATGGTGGGGTGAACACCGGGGAGCTGTCTTTT

d_gene: NA
abundance: medium-sized
v_gene: TRBV11-2
j_gene: TRBJ2-7
CDR3aa: CASSWASAQSYEQYF
CDR3nt: TGTGCCAGCAGCTGGGCTAGCGCCCAATCCTACGAGCAGTACTTC

d_gene: TRBD2
abundance: NA
v_gene: TRBV10-3
j_gene: TRBJ2-1
CDR3aa: CAISLAGLNNEHFF
CDR3nt: TGTGCCATTAGTTTAGCGGGACTGAACAATGAGCACTTCTTC

d_gene: NA
abundance: NA
v_gene: TRBV7-3
j_gene: TRBJ2-1
CDR3aa: CASSFGPSSYNEQFF
CDR3nt: TGTGCCAGCAGCTTTGGCCCGAGCTCCTACAATGAGCAGTTCTTC

d_gene: NA
abundance: many
v_gene: TRBV12-3/TRBV12-4
j_gene: TRBJ2-7
CDR3aa: CASSLVAGLGLYEQYF
CDR3nt: TGTGCCAGCAGTTTAGTCGCGGGTCTCGGTCTCTACGAGCAGTACTTC

d_gene: TRBD1
abundance: NA
v_gene: TRBV6-6
j_gene: TRBJ1-5
CDR3aa: CASNYSGGAEQSQHF
CDR3nt: TGTGCCAGCAATTACTCAGGGGGCGCAGAACAGTCCCAGCATTTT

d_gene: NA
abundance: NA
v_gene: TRBV7-8
j_gene: TRBJ2-1
CDR3aa: CASGQLGGSAVSHNEQFF
CDR3nt: TGTGCCAGCGGCCAGCTTGGAGGCTCAGCGGTCTCCCACAATGAGCAGTTCTTC

d_gene: NA
abundance: NA
v_gene: TRBV11-2
j_gene: TRBJ2-5
CDR3aa: CASSLARLALGKKETMYF
CDR3nt: TGTGCCAGCAGCTTAGCGAGGCTAGCCCTGGGGAAAAAAGAGACCATGTACTTC

d_gene: TRBD1
abundance: NA
v_gene: TRBV6-2/TRBV6-3
j_gene: TRBJ2-2
CDR3aa: CASSGQGNGELFF
CDR3nt: TGTGCCAGCTCGGGACAGGGCAACGGGGAGCTGTTTTTT

d_gene: NA
abundance: many
v_gene: TRBV12-3/TRBV12-4
j_gene: TRBJ2-2
CDR3aa: CASSLVLGRGGELFF
CDR3nt: TGTGCCAGCAGTTTAGTTCTGGGGCGCGGGGGGGAGCTGTTTTTT

d_gene: NA
abundance: NA
v_gene: TRBV28
j_gene: TRBJ2-5
CDR3aa: CASSLPKGLSQETQYF
CDR3nt: TGTGCCAGCAGCCTTCCCAAGGGACTGAGTCAAGAGACCCAGTATTTC

d_gene: TRBD2
abundance: NA
v_gene: TRBV6-1
j_gene: TRBJ2-3
CDR3aa: CASSEGIAGSNTQYF
CDR3nt: TGTGCCAGCAGTGAAGGCATAGCGGGATCAAATACGCAGTATTTT

d_gene: NA
abundance: medium-sized
v_gene: TRBV29-1
j_gene: TRBJ1-1
CDR3aa: CSVIVTEAFF
CDR3nt: TGCAGCGTGATTGTGACTGAAGCTTTCTTT

d_gene: TRBD2
abundance: many
v_gene: TRBV7-9
j_gene: TRBJ2-3
CDR3aa: CASSLGLAGIVDTQYF
CDR3nt: TGTGCCAGCAGCCTTGGACTAGCGGGGATAGTAGATACGCAGTATTTT

d_gene: NA
abundance: NA
v_gene: TRBV5-6
j_gene: TRBJ1-2
CDR3aa: CASSSRDRIVNYSYTF
CDR3nt: TGTGCCAGCAGCTCCCGCGACAGGATCGTCAACTATAGCTACACCTTC

d_gene: NA
abundance: medium-sized
v_gene: TRBV12-3/TRBV12-4
j_gene: TRBJ2-7
CDR3aa: CASRLRDTSTYEQYF
CDR3nt: TGTGCCAGCCGACTAAGGGACACAAGTACCTACGAGCAGTACTTC

d_gene: NA
abundance: many
v_gene: TRBV6-1
j_gene: TRBJ2-1
CDR3aa: CASIRGSDEQFF
CDR3nt: TGTGCCAGCATCAGGGGTAGCGATGAGCAGTTCTTC

d_gene: TRBD2
abundance: few
v_gene: TRBV19
j_gene: TRBJ2-1
CDR3aa: CASSDPLAGGVNEQFF
CDR3nt: TGTGCCAGTAGTGATCCTTTAGCGGGAGGTGTGAATGAGCAGTTCTTC

d_gene: NA
abundance: NA
v_gene: TRBV21-1
j_gene: TRBJ2-5
CDR3aa: CASRKKEKWGETQYF
CDR3nt: TGTGCAAGCAGGAAAAAGGAGAAATGGGGGGAGACCCAGTACTTC

d_gene: NA
abundance: NA
v_gene: TRBV29-1
j_gene: TRBJ2-2
CDR3aa: CSVDPRNTGELFF
CDR3nt: TGCAGCGTTGATCCCAGGAACACCGGGGAGCTGTTTTTT

d_gene: NA
abundance: NA
v_gene: TRBV11-2
j_gene: TRBJ2-5
CDR3aa: CASSLVSGQDTQYF
CDR3nt: TGTGCCAGTAGCTTAGTGTCAGGCCAAGATACCCAGTATTTC

d_gene: NA
abundance: NA
v_gene: TRBV10-3
j_gene: TRBJ2-6
CDR3aa: CAISETYRRTLSGVNVLTF
CDR3nt: TGTGCCATCAGTGAGACCTATCGACGGACCCTCTCTGGGGTCAACGTCCTGACTTTC

d_gene: TRBD1
abundance: many
v_gene: TRBV14
j_gene: TRBJ2-5
CDR3aa: CASSLPRTGSQETQYF
CDR3nt: TGTGCCAGCAGCTTACCCAGGACAGGTAGTCAAGAGACCCAGTACTTC

d_gene: NA
abundance: many
v_gene: TRBV5-6
j_gene: TRBJ2-2
CDR3aa: CASSLGEVPTLNTGELFF
CDR3nt: TGTGCCAGCAGCCTAGGAGAGGTACCGACTTTGAACACCGGGGAGCTGTTTTTT

d_gene: NA
abundance: NA
v_gene: TRBV11-1
j_gene: TRBJ2-1
CDR3aa: CASAGAYSEQFF
CDR3nt: TGTGCCAGCGCAGGGGCATACAGTGAGCAATTCTTC

d_gene: NA
abundance: NA
v_gene: TRBV4-3
j_gene: TRBJ2-7
CDR3aa: CASSPELVVASYVQYF
CDR3nt: TGCGCCAGCAGCCCAGAACTAGTGGTCGCATCCTACGTGCAGTACTTC

d_gene: NA
abundance: NA
v_gene: TRBV6-1
j_gene: TRBJ2-7
CDR3aa: CATGQHYEQYF
CDR3nt: TGTGCCACAGGACAGCATTACGAGCAGTACTTC

d_gene: TRBD1
abundance: NA
v_gene: TRBV5-1
j_gene: TRBJ1-2
CDR3aa: CASSLNRGDGYIF
CDR3nt: TGCGCCAGCAGCTTGAACAGGGGCGATGGCTACATCTTC

d_gene: TRBD1
abundance: NA
v_gene: TRBV5-6
j_gene: TRBJ2-7
CDR3aa: CASSLAAGQDYEQYF
CDR3nt: TGTGCCAGCAGCTTGGCCGCGGGACAGGACTACGAGCAGTACTTC

d_gene: NA
abundance: NA
v_gene: TRBV20-1
j_gene: TRBJ2-1
CDR3aa: CSASGGMGEQFF
CDR3nt: TGCAGTGCCAGCGGCGGGATGGGTGAGCAGTTCTTC

d_gene: TRBD2
abundance: many
v_gene: TRBV28
j_gene: TRBJ2-7
CDR3aa: CASVRLAGRSYEQYF
CDR3nt: TGTGCCAGCGTCAGACTAGCGGGAAGGTCCTACGAGCAGTACTTC

d_gene: NA
abundance: few
v_gene: TRBV11-2
j_gene: TRBJ2-2
CDR3aa: CASSLDHRGRDTGEPFF
CDR3nt: TGTGCCAGCAGCTTAGATCATCGGGGTAGGGACACCGGGGAGCCGTTTTTT

d_gene: NA
abundance: NA
v_gene: TRBV28
j_gene: TRBJ2-7
CDR3aa: CASTRPAGQDYGQYF
CDR3nt: TGTGCCAGCACTCGCCCGGCAGGACAGGACTACGGGCAGTATTTC

d_gene: TRBD2
abundance: NA
v_gene: TRBV5-4
j_gene: TRBJ2-1
CDR3aa: CASSEGLAVEQFF
CDR3nt: TGTGCCAGCAGCGAGGGACTAGCGGTTGAGCAGTTCTTC

d_gene: NA
abundance: NA
v_gene: TRBV27
j_gene: TRBJ2-3
CDR3aa: CASSLWTWAGTDTQYF
CDR3nt: TGTGCCAGCAGTCTTTGGACATGGGCGGGCACAGATACGCAGTATTTT

d_gene: NA
abundance: NA
v_gene: TRBV11-2
j_gene: TRBJ1-1
CDR3aa: CVSSLESFGGPGTEAFF
CDR3nt: TGTGTTAGCAGCTTAGAGTCTTTTGGGGGTCCGGGCACTGAAGCTTTCTTT

d_gene: NA
abundance: NA
v_gene: TRBV6-5
j_gene: TRBJ2-6
CDR3aa: CASRMSGANFLTF
CDR3nt: TGTGCCAGCAGGATGTCTGGGGCCAACTTCCTGACCTTC